Reported below is one T cell receptor beta chain. This specimen belongs to a study of blood T cell repertoires in COVID-19. Those enrolled, adults aged about 18 to 89 years, came from around 24 US areas. The CDR3 totals 14 residues. From germline, CDR1 is SNHLY and CDR2 FYNNEI. V was trimmed by 6 bases and J by 4 bases, leaving 13 bases between them. In the authors' workflow: How many nucleated cells were present was estimated from reference gene primer amplification. The protocol was immunoSEQ multiplex PCR, while the TCRdb copy is restricted to in-frame clones and leaves out a portion. That table gives V, J and clone size, and the DNA gave D and trimming. The sample includes 470,000 or so clones, around 90% of them seen just once.

The chain joins TRBV2 to TRBJ1-5, with D possibly TRBD1 on 6 matching bases. Sequencing used PBMCs or T cells enriched from blood (not recorded which). The receptor comes from a woman aged 18-29 years with acute COVID-19. DNA for the CDR3: TGTGCCAGCAGGGACCAACAGGGTAATCAGCCCCAGCATTTT. Encoded protein: CASRDQQGNQPQHF.